This T cell receptor (beta chain) is drawn from a study of T cells in women clearing cervical HPV infection. The wider study: Case blood was drawn when the lesion was first found; control blood after infection became undetectable. Findings of the study overall: Richness plus V gene abundances separated cases from controls with AUC about 0.87.

J was trimmed by 5 bases and V by 4 bases; bases with no gene match: 5. CDR3 size: 14 residues. CDR1 is SGHRS and CDR2 is YFSETQ in the germline V gene. Cervical HPV DNA detected by MY09/MY11 PCR, typed by dot-blot. With respect to this clone: The antigen remains unidentified. Sequencing ends 3 residues short of the CDR3 end; the germline J gene provides the rest.

Only in-frame clones appear in the TCRdb table, and some are missing; sequencing was by immunoSEQ multiplex PCR. The sample holds almost 20,000 clones. V usage is TRBV5-1 and J usage is TRBJ2-5; 10 nucleotides match TRBD2. This clonotype was sampled from a woman aged 18 to 75 with a cervical HPV16 infection that either progressed to CIN3+ or cleared (not recorded which). Specimen: blood buffy coat. The sequenced CDR3 bases are TGCGCCAGCAGCCAGCGGGGGGGTAGGGAGACC. Residues: CASSQRGGRET. The entire CDR3 reads CASSQRGGRETQYF.